One sample yielded the 12 T cell receptor beta chains listed below, sequenced in a study of identical twins. TCRdb reprocessed the 5' RACE reads with MiXCR, giving one entry per CDR3 protein. Of 200,000 to 300,000 distinct CDR3 sequences listed, about 7% are singletons. These sequences were also reported in another study, on yellow fever vaccine responses in identical twins.

Specimen: memory (CD45RO+) T cells sorted from blood. The origin of the receptors is a woman younger than 35 in good health.

V usage is TRBV11-3 and J usage is TRBJ2-1; 8 bases align to TRBD2. V trimming: 1 base; J trimming: 8 bases; junction bases outside the gene matches: 7. The length of the CDR3 is 15 residues. CDR1 and CDR2 from the germline V gene are SGHNT and YENEEA. The CDR3 DNA reads TGTGCCAGCAGCTTAGTGAACGGGAGGGTATATGAGCAGTTCTTC. As protein: CASSLVNGRVYEQFF.

This clonotype was observed a handful of times. This chain uses TRBV20-1 with TRBJ2-7, with D perhaps assigned TRBD1 or TRBD2 (5 bases each). CDR1 is DFQATT, CDR2 SNEGSKA, per germline (reference sequence). V was clipped by 5 bases and J by 0 bases, with 20 bases between them. The CDR3 has 16 amino acids. CDR3 coding DNA: TGCAGTGCTTTTGGACTGGGACGTACGAGCTCCTACGAGCAGTACTTC. This codes for CSAFGLGRTSSYEQYF.

This clonotype was detected a few times. V usage is TRBV11-2 and J usage is TRBJ2-1; no definite D call. With 4 bases removed from V and 7 bases from J, the gap between germline ends came to 11 bases. Germline values: CDR1 SGHAT, CDR2 FQNNGV. CDR3 length equals 13 residues. CDR3 protein: CASSSDNVNEQFF. CDR3 sequence (DNA): TGTGCCAGCAGCTCCGACAATGTGAATGAGCAGTTCTTC.

This clonotype came up many times. The V and J genes are TRBV20-1 and TRBJ1-1; 9 bases agree with TRBD1. After removal of 2 bases from V and 6 bases from J, the junction contained 7 bases not matched to a gene. The length of the CDR3 is 14 residues. Germline CDR1 is DFQATT and CDR2 is SNEGSKA (reference sequence). For the CDR3, the DNA is TGCAGTGCTAGACCTCAACAGGGGGCCGCTGAAGCTTTCTTT. Amino acid sequence: CSARPQQGAAEAFF.

This clonotype has at least ten counts. The chain is built from TRBV5-5 and TRBJ2-1; weak D call: TRBD2 (7 bases). V was pared by 4 bases and J by 6 bases, with 20 bases between. CDR3 length: 16 residues. CDR1 and CDR2 (germline): SGHKS, YYEKEE (reference sequence). The CDR3 protein is CASSTKTGPGGNEQFF. The CDR3 DNA follows: TGTGCCAGCAGCACGAAGACAGGACCGGGGGGCAATGAGCAGTTCTTC.

This clonotype has only a few counts. This chain joins TRBV25-1 and TRBJ1-5, with D possibly being TRBD1 (5 bases). Looked up from germline, CDR1 is MGHDK and CDR2 is SYGVNS. V gave up 7 bases and J gave up 2 bases, with 12 bases separating them. This CDR3 is 14 amino acids long. The CDR3 coding sequence is TGTGCCAGCACTTCAGGGTTCGGCAATCAGCCCCAGCATTTT. It encodes CASTSGFGNQPQHF.

The CDR3 here is CASSTTSGRTDTQYF. The DNA of the CDR3 is TGTGCCAGCTCGACGACTAGCGGCCGCACAGATACGCAGTATTTT. The rearrangement joins TRBV18 to TRBJ2-3; 9 bases agree with TRBD2. Trimming removed 6 bases from V and 1 base from J; junction bases left unmatched: 5. This CDR3 is 15 amino acids long. CDR1 and CDR2 (germline): KGHSH, LQKENI. Filled out from reference TRBV18 and TRBJ2-3, the complete variable domain reads NAGVMQNPRHLVRRRGQEARLRCSPMKGHSHVYWYRQLPEEGLKFMVYLQKENIIDESGMPKERFSAEFPKEGPSILRIQQVVRGDSAAYFCASSTTSGRTDTQYFGPGTRLTVL.

Only a few counts were recorded for this clonotype. The V call is TRBV14, the J call TRBJ2-7; TRBD2 matches at 7 bases. The CDR3 is 14 residues long. Germline CDR1 reads SGHDN; CDR2 reads FVKESK. Losses at the gene ends were 1 base for V and 6 bases for J; bases not matched to a gene: 6. The chain's CDR3 is CASSQALAASEQYF. The CDR3 DNA is TGTGCCAGCAGCCAAGCTCTAGCGGCTTCCGAGCAGTACTTC.

This clonotype was seen at least ten times. The chain recombines TRBV20-1 with TRBJ2-2; D might be TRBD2 (6 bases). Germline-derived CDR1 and CDR2 are DFQATT and SNEGSKA (reference sequence). CDR3 length: 14 residues. V lost 6 bases to trimming and J lost 6 bases, with 17 bases between them. The chain's CDR3 is CSAGTPGLSGELFF. The CDR3 DNA follows: TGCAGTGCGGGGACTCCCGGGTTGTCCGGGGAGCTGTTTTTT.

This clonotype showed up many times. This sequence joins TRBV28 and TRBJ2-1; 10 nucleotides agree with TRBD2. From germline, CDR1 is MDHEN and CDR2 SYDVKM. The CDR3 covers 16 residues. The J segment lost 6 bases and the V segment lost 3 bases, leaving 8 bases of the junction unmatched. CDR3 sequence reads: CASSLGASGRFNEQFF. CDR3 in DNA: TGTGCCAGCAGTTTGGGGGCTAGCGGGAGATTCAATGAGCAGTTCTTC.

This clonotype was recorded at least ten times. This chain joins TRBV10-3 and TRBJ2-7; possible D gene TRBD2, 6 bases. Trimming stripped 10 bases from V and 2 bases from J, with 12 bases between. CDR1 and CDR2 from the germline V gene are ENHRY and SYGVKD. The CDR3 loop spans 12 amino acids. The DNA for the CDR3 is TGTGCCACTTCTCCGGGAGCCTACGAGCAGTACTTC. This gives the protein CATSPGAYEQYF.

This clonotype appeared a few times. V and J are TRBV28 and TRBJ2-1, with TRBD2 identical over 10 bases. This CDR3 comprises 17 residues. Looked up from germline, CDR1 is MDHEN and CDR2 is SYDVKM. V gave up 6 bases and J gave up 2 bases; unmatched junction bases: 10. CDR3 protein: CASSGLAVPLPYNEQFF. CDR3 sequence (DNA): TGTGCCAGCAGCGGACTAGCGGTCCCTCTCCCCTACAATGAGCAGTTCTTC.